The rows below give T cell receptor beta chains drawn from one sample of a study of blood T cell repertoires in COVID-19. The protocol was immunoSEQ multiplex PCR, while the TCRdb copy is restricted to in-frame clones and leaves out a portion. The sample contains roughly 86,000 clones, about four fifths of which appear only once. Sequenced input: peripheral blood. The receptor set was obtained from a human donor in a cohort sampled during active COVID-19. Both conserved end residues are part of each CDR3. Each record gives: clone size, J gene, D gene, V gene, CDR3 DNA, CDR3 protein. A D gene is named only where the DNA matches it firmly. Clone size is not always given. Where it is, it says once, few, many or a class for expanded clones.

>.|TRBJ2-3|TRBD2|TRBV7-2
TGTGCCAGCAGCCTCGTGGGAGGGGCCACCTTAACAGATACGCAGTATTTT
CASSLVGGATLTDTQYF
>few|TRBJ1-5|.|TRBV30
TGTGCCTGGAGTGTACAGGTTTATCAGCCCCAGCATTTT
CAWSVQVYQPQHF
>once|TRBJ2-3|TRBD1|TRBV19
TGTGCCAGTACTCGGACAGGGGTCGATACGCAGTATTTT
CASTRTGVDTQYF
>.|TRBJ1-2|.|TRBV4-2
TGTGCCAGCAGCCAAGATGGTAGCTATGGCTACACCTTC
CASSQDGSYGYTF
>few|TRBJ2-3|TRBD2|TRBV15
TGTGCCACCAGCAGGGGGACTAGAACAGATACGCAGTATTTT
CATSRGTRTDTQYF
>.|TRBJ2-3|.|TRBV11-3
TGTGCCAGCAGCCGCTCGGGGGTTGGGACAGATACGCAGTATTTT
CASSRSGVGTDTQYF
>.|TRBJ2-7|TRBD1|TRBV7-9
TGTGCCAGCAGCTTTCGACAGGGCGGCGAGCAGTACTTC
CASSFRQGGEQYF
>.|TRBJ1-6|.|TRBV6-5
TGTGCCAGCTGGGGGGGGAATTCACCCCTCCACTTT
CASWGGNSPLHF
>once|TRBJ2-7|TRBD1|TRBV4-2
TGTGCCAGCAGCCAAGTGGCCGGGACAGGGCTTTCCTACGAGCAGTACTTC
CASSQVAGTGLSYEQYF
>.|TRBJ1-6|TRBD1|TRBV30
TGTGCCTGGAAGGGACAGGGCACGTCACCCCTCCACTTT
CAWKGQGTSPLHF
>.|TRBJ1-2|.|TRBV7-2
TGTGCCAGCAGCTTAGCCCGAGGCTATGGCTACACCTTC
CASSLARGYGYTF
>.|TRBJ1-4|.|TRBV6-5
TGTGCCAGCCTAGGGAGCTCTGGGGAACTGTTTTTT
CASLGSSGELFF
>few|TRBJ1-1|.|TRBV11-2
TGTGCCAGCAGCGCCGGGGGGCGGGGGACTGAAGCTTTCTTT
CASSAGGRGTEAFF
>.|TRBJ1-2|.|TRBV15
TGTGCCACCAGCAGAGATTTAGAAAGCTATGGCTACACCTTC
CATSRDLESYGYTF
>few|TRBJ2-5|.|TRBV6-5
TGTGCCAGCAGACCTCCCAGGGGGGTAGAGACCCAGTACTTC
CASRPPRGVETQYF
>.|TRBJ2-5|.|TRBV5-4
TGTGCCAGCAGCTTAGGGGATACTTGGGAGACCCAGTACTTC
CASSLGDTWETQYF
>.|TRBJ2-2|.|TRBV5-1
TGCGCCAGCAGCCCGGGAGGGGGCGGCGGGGAGCTGTTTTTT
CASSPGGGGGELFF
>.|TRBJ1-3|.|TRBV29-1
TGCAGCGTTGCCGCGGGAGGAAACACCATATATTTT
CSVAAGGNTIYF
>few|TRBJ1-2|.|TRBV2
TGTGCCAGCAGTGAAATGGCCAGGTCGGCAAGCTACACCTTC
CASSEMARSASYTF
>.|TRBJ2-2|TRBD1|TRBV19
TGTGCCAGTACCCTCATGTATGCCCACGGACAGGGGTTCACCGGGGAGCTGTTTTTT
CASTLMYAHGQGFTGELFF
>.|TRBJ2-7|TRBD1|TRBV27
TGTGCCAGCAGCCTATCGTTCCGGACAGGGGATTTCCACGAGCAGTACTTC
CASSLSFRTGDFHEQYF
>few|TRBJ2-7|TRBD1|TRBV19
TGTGCCAGTAGTCTTCGACAGGGTGTGGTGTACGAGCAGTACTTC
CASSLRQGVVYEQYF
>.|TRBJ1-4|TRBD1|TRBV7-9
TGTGCCAGCAGTCGGACAGGGGTTAATGAAAAACTGTTTTTT
CASSRTGVNEKLFF
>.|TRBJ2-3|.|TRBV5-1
TGCGCCAGCAGCCGGGGTGGAACCACAGATACGCAGTATTTT
CASSRGGTTDTQYF
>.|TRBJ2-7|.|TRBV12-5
TGTGCTAGTGGTTTGGTCGTCGGGAGAACTACGAAGCAGTACTTC
CASGLVVGRTTKQYF
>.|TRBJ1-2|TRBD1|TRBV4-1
TGCGCCAGCAGCCAAGAGAGAGGGACAGGAGACGGCTACACCTTC
CASSQERGTGDGYTF
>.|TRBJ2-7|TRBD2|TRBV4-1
TGCGCCAGCAGCCAAGATGAGGGCGGGGGGGCTTACGAGCAGTACTTC
CASSQDEGGGAYEQYF
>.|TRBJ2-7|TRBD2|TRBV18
TGTGCCAGCTCACCAAAGACTAGCGGGGGGACTTACGAGCAGTACTTC
CASSPKTSGGTYEQYF
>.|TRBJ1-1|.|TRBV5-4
TGTGCCAGCAGCTTGACAGTTTCCACTGAAGCTTTCTTT
CASSLTVSTEAFF
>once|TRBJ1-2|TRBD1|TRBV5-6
TGTGCCAGCAGCCCCGGGACAGGGGCTGGCTACACCTTC
CASSPGTGAGYTF
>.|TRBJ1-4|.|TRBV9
TGTGCCAGCAGCTTTGGACAGTCAACTAATGAAAAACTGTTTTTT
CASSFGQSTNEKLFF
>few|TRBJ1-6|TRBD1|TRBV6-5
TGTGCCAGCAGGGACAGGGGGCGGTCACCCCTCCACTTT
CASRDRGRSPLHF
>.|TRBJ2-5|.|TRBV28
TGTGCCAGCAGTTCCAGGGCAAATCAAGAGACCCAGTACTTC
CASSSRANQETQYF
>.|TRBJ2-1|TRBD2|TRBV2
TGTGCCAGCACCGAAGGGGCTAGCGGGGGGGGCGAGCAGTTCTTC
CASTEGASGGGEQFF
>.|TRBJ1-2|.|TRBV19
TGTGCCAGTAGTTTAGGACGGAGAGCTAACTATGGCTACACCTTC
CASSLGRRANYGYTF
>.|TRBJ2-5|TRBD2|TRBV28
TGTGCCAGCAGTTATCCGGGGGGGCCTCGAGAGACCCAGTACTTC
CASSYPGGPRETQYF
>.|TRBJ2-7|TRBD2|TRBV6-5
TGTGCCAGCACCAGGTCAGCGGGGTTCTACGAGCAGTACTTC
CASTRSAGFYEQYF
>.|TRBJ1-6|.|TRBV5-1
TGCGCCAGCAGCTTGGGGCAGGCCTATAATTCACCCCTCCACTTT
CASSLGQAYNSPLHF
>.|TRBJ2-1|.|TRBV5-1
TGCGCCAGCAGCGCCGATGGTCAGGGTGAGCAGTTCTTC
CASSADGQGEQFF
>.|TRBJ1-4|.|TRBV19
TGTGCCAGTAGTACCCGAGACAGGCCGGGTGAAAAACTGTTTTTT
CASSTRDRPGEKLFF
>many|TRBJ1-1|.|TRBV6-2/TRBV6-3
TGTGCCAGCAGTATTTCGGACAGAATTTCGGGTGAGGCTTTCTTT
CASSISDRISGEAFF
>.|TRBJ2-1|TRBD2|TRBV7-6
TGTGCCAGCAGCAGACCACGGACTAGCGGGGGGAACTACAATGAGCAGTTCTTC
CASSRPRTSGGNYNEQFF
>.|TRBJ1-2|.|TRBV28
TGTGCCAGCCTAACGAATCCCAAGATTGGCTACACCTTC
CASLTNPKIGYTF
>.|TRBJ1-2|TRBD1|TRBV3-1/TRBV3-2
TGTGCCAGCAGCCGACAGGGGGCTGAATCTAACTATGGCTACACCTTC
CASSRQGAESNYGYTF
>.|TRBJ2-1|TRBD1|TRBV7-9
TGTGCCAGCAGCTACCGCAGGGGGCACTTCAATGAGCAGTTCTTC
CASSYRRGHFNEQFF